The 22 T cell receptor beta chains below all came from one sample that was sequenced in a study of OX40 agonist ivuxolimab in advanced cancers. TCRdb keeps only in-frame clones here, not all; method: immunoSEQ multiplex PCR. The sample carries approximately 55,000 clones, 75% to 90% recorded once. The sequencing here drew on CD4+ or CD8+ T cells sorted from blood, taken in a trial of the OX40 agonist ivuxolimab. The receptors were sampled from an adult with an advanced solid tumor such as melanoma, head and neck, liver or kidney cancer.

The chain is built from TRBV5-1 and TRBJ2-5; a weak D match, TRBD2 (6 bases). Deletions cut 0 bases from V and 3 bases from J, with 12 bases between. The CDR3 loop spans 15 amino acids. Germline-derived CDR1 and CDR2 are SGHRS and YFSETQ. The CDR3 region has the DNA TGCGCCAGCAGCTTGGGTGGGACTTTTAAAGAGACCCAGTACTTC. Its translation is CASSLGGTFKETQYF.

J is TRBJ2-7 and V is TRBV28, with 9 bases lining up with TRBD2. The CDR3 is 14 amino acids. In germline, CDR1 is MDHEN, CDR2 SYDVKM. V trimming: 5 bases; J trimming: 4 bases; junction bases outside the gene matches: 6. CDR3 DNA: TGTGCCAGCAGTCTACCTAGCGGGACTTACGAGCAGTACTTC. Translation: CASSLPSGTYEQYF.

This chain links TRBV5-1 with TRBJ2-3; the D is unclear. V gave up 1 base and J gave up 4 bases, with 7 bases separating them. The V gene's germline CDR1 is SGHRS and CDR2 YFSETQ. CDR3 length equals 13 residues. The CDR3 is CASSLSSPDTQYF. The CDR3, as DNA: TGCGCCAGCAGCTTGAGTTCGCCAGATACGCAGTATTTT.

The table lists this clone with a few counts. The gene calls are TRBV18 and TRBJ1-1, with no clear D. This CDR3 is built from 12 residues. Deletions cut 2 bases from V and 6 bases from J, with 7 bases between. Germline V CDR1 and CDR2: KGHSH, LQKENI. CDR3 nucleotide sequence: TGTGCCAGCTCACCAAGATTGTCTGAAGCTTTCTTT. Protein product: CASSPRLSEAFF.

Comments on this clone: Other DNA sequences from this sample encode an identical CDR3 as well. The V gene is TRBV30, the J gene TRBJ1-1; D is unresolved. In germline, CDR1 is GTSNPN, CDR2 SVGIG (reference sequence). This CDR3 has 13 residues. Trimming cost V 0 bases and J 1 base, with 6 bases left between them. The CDR3 region has the DNA TGTGCCTGGAGTGTACCAGGGAACACTGAAGCTTTCTTT. Its protein product is CAWSVPGNTEAFF.

This chain joins TRBV27 and TRBJ2-7; a weak D match, TRBD1 (6 bases). Trimming shortened V by 5 bases and J by 2 bases, and 13 bases separated the two germline ends. The length of the CDR3 is 14 residues. In germline, CDR1 is MNHEY, CDR2 SMNVEV (reference sequence). The DNA for the CDR3 is TGTGCCAGCAGTCCCGGGACAAAGCCCTACGAGCAGTACTTC. Its protein is CASSPGTKPYEQYF.

This clone has just a few counts. This chain links TRBV7-8 with TRBJ2-5; possible D gene TRBD2, 6 bases. Between the trimmed V and J ends, which lost 1 base and 5 bases, there was a span of 14 bases. Per germline, CDR1 SGHVS and CDR2 FQNEAQ. The CDR3 covers 15 residues. The CDR3 here is CASSLVAGSRETQYF. In DNA form, the CDR3 reads TGTGCCAGCAGCTTAGTGGCGGGGAGTAGGGAGACCCAGTACTTC.

This clone was detected once. This chain connects TRBV18 to TRBJ1-2; 8 bases fit TRBD1. CDR3 length: 15 amino acids. Trimming at V came to 2 bases and at J to 4 bases, leaving 6 bases not matched to a gene. Germline CDR1 reads KGHSH; CDR2 reads LQKENI. The CDR3 loop is CASSPTGGSGYGYTF. CDR3 DNA sequence: TGTGCCAGCTCACCAACAGGGGGGTCAGGCTATGGCTACACCTTC.

The chain is built from TRBV14 and TRBJ2-3; D ambiguous. Between the trimmed V and J ends, which lost 0 bases and 3 bases, there was a span of 4 bases. The length of the CDR3 is 13 residues. The V gene's germline CDR1 is SGHDN and CDR2 FVKESK. This CDR3 reads CASSQDLTDTQYF. The CDR3 DNA follows: TGTGCCAGCAGCCAAGATCTGACAGATACGCAGTATTTT.

This chain links TRBV5-1 with TRBJ2-7; D remains unclear. The ends were cut back, 4 bases at V and 1 base at J, with 15 bases in the middle. Germline V CDR1 and CDR2: SGHRS, YFSETQ. The CDR3 extends over 15 amino acids. The CDR3 loop is CASSREPGQSYEQYF. The CDR3 DNA reads TGCGCCAGCAGCCGCGAGCCGGGTCAATCCTACGAGCAGTACTTC.

The chain combines TRBV18 with TRBJ2-2; no clear D. Trimming shortened V by 1 base and J by 1 base, and 4 bases separated the two germline ends. The CDR3 is made up of 14 amino acids. Germline V gene data show CDR1 as KGHSH and CDR2 as LQKENI. The CDR3, as DNA: TGTGCCAGCTCACCACAGTTGAACACCGGGGAGCTGTTTTTT. Translation: CASSPQLNTGELFF. Full variable domain (outside the CDR3, taken from reference TRBV18 and TRBJ2-2): NAGVMQNPRHLVRRRGQEARLRCSPMKGHSHVYWYRQLPEEGLKFMVYLQKENIIDESGMPKERFSAEFPKEGPSILRIQQVVRGDSAAYFCASSPQLNTGELFFGEGSRLTVL.

The genes are TRBV27 and TRBJ2-5, with 8 bases lining up with TRBD1. With 4 bases clipped from V and 2 bases from J, the junction kept 9 bases outside the gene matches. This CDR3 has 16 amino acids. Germline-derived CDR1 and CDR2 are MNHEY and SMNVEV (reference sequence). CDR3 amino acids: CASSSNLWTGQETQYF. The DNA of the CDR3 is TGTGCCAGCAGTTCAAACCTTTGGACAGGGCAAGAGACCCAGTACTTC.

The chain couples TRBV9 to TRBJ2-2, with D perhaps matching TRBD1 (6 bases). Trimming stripped 0 bases from V and 1 base from J, with 10 bases between. Germline V lookup: CDR1 SGDLS, CDR2 YYNGEE. The CDR3 runs 16 residues. CDR3 in DNA: TGTGCCAGCAGCGTAGGCCCGACAGGGAACACCGGGGAGCTGTTTTTT. Translating it yields CASSVGPTGNTGELFF.

The chain employs TRBV19 and TRBJ1-1; D unclear. The CDR3 contains 13 residues. Germline V gene lookup returns CDR1 LNHDA and CDR2 SQIVND (reference sequence). Deletions cut 3 bases from V and 4 bases from J, with 9 bases between. The CDR3 sequence: CASSITDGTEAFF. The CDR3 DNA reads as TGTGCCAGTAGTATCACAGACGGCACTGAAGCTTTCTTT.

The genes are TRBV19 and TRBJ1-2; 9 bases line up with TRBD1. Germline loops: CDR1 LNHDA, CDR2 SQIVND (reference sequence). With V trimmed by 7 bases and J by 6 bases, 18 bases remained unmatched. The CDR3 loop spans 17 amino acids. The CDR3 here is CASTEPLGTGNGNGYTF. The CDR3 DNA follows: TGTGCCAGTACCGAACCCCTTGGGACAGGGAACGGGAATGGCTACACCTTC.

Here the CDR3 reads CASRSLAGPSTDTQYF. The DNA of the CDR3 is TGTGCCAGTAGAAGCCTAGCGGGACCTAGCACAGATACGCAGTATTTT. The chain couples TRBV19 to TRBJ2-3, with 9 bases matching TRBD2. Germline V gene lookup returns CDR1 LNHDA and CDR2 SQIVND (reference sequence). Unmatched junction bases numbered 7, after V lost 6 bases and J lost 0 bases. The CDR3 runs 16 residues.

This sequence joins TRBV19 and TRBJ1-5; TRBD1 agrees at 7 bases. The CDR3 spans 14 residues. CDR1 LNHDA and CDR2 SQIVND come from the germline V gene (reference sequence). J was trimmed by 7 bases and V by 3 bases; bases with no gene match: 6. This chain's CDR3 is CASSIKQGPQPQHF. In DNA form, the CDR3 reads TGTGCCAGTAGTATTAAACAGGGGCCCCAGCCCCAGCATTTT.

This clone was found once. This sequence joins TRBV16 and TRBJ1-2; D perhaps matches TRBD1 (5 bases). CDR3 size: 15 residues. CDR1 and CDR2 (germline): KGHSY, FQNENV. V was clipped by 6 bases and J by 2 bases, with 16 bases between them. The CDR3 nucleotides are TGTGCCAGCAGTAAAGGGGCAGGGAAAAACTATGGCTACACCTTC. It is translated as CASSKGAGKNYGYTF.

The chain recombines TRBV28 with TRBJ2-3; TRBD1 might be the D (5 bases). V was trimmed by 3 bases and J by 4 bases, leaving 11 bases between them. This CDR3 has 14 residues. Per the germline V gene, CDR1 is MDHEN and CDR2 is SYDVKM. The CDR3 DNA follows: TGTGCCAGCAGTTTTACAGGTCGCCCAGATACGCAGTATTTT. Amino acids: CASSFTGRPDTQYF.

V and J are TRBV6-1 and TRBJ2-5; 10 nucleotides line up with TRBD2. The CDR3 extends over 15 amino acids. CDR1 is MNHNS and CDR2 is SASEGT in the germline V gene. V shed 4 bases, J shed 5 bases, and the junction held 7 bases outside the gene matches. In nucleotides, the CDR3 is TGTGCCAGCAGTGGCCTAGCGGGAGCACTGGAGACCCAGTACTTC. This sequence encodes CASSGLAGALETQYF.

The V gene is TRBV2, the J gene TRBJ2-5; tentatively, D is TRBD1 (6 bases). Per the germline V gene, CDR1 is SNHLY and CDR2 is FYNNEI. The CDR3 consists of 13 residues. V was trimmed by 11 bases and J by 9 bases, leaving 22 bases between them. CDR3 sequence: CAGAVTGLGSQYF. In nucleotides, the CDR3 is TGTGCCGGCGCAGTAACAGGGTTAGGCTCCCAGTACTTC.

The V and J genes are TRBV27 and TRBJ2-5; TRBD2 agrees at 10 bases. This CDR3 comprises 16 residues. Germline CDR1 reads MNHEY; CDR2 reads SMNVEV (reference sequence). J gave up 2 bases and V 6 bases, and 9 bases lay outside the gene matches. CDR3 in DNA: TGTGCCAGCAGCCCTACCGGGACTAGCGCGCAAGAGACCCAGTACTTC. This sequence encodes CASSPTGTSAQETQYF.